This record concerns one T cell receptor beta chain sequence. What antigen it recognizes has not been identified. No per-base quality is available; no much larger clone lies one base away. This entry comes from a study of control samples from healthy donors and cancer patients (dated by TCRdb to about 2020). CDR1 and CDR2 are drawn from the germline V gene: SGHRS, YFSETQ. For this chain, trimming is 5 bases at the V end and 6 bases at the J end, and the number of junction bases without a gene match is 5. The CDR3 holds 12 amino acids from the cysteine to the phenylalanine. Here the CDR3 DNA is all that survives: 36 bases in frame from base 1. Library generation was performed with the immunoSEQ multiplex PCR assay. The table comes from immuneACCESS by way of TCRdb, which keeps in-frame sequences with V and J called. Part of the clones is missing from these tables; in studies checked, under half for an unresolved V gene and the rest for unknown reasons. The sample has 110,000 to 150,000 clones on record, around 94% of them singletons. The ten biggest clones cover approximately 15% of the sample.

This receptor was obtained from a man aged 55 to 70 with colorectal cancer. The sequencing input was PBMCs. The rearranged chain carries TRBV5-1 and TRBJ2-7, with TRBD1 matching 7 junction bases. The CDR3 region: CASRVDRAEQYF. The sequenced DNA: TGCGCCAGCAGAGTCGACAGGGCCGAGCAGTACTTC.